A selection of T cell receptor beta chains follows, all from one sample in a study of cytomegalovirus exposure and HLA in healthy donors. The table came from immunoSEQ multiplex PCR; TCRdb's copy has only in-frame clones and leaves some out. The sample consists of approximately 160,000 clones, approximately 80% of them appearing once. Sequenced: PBMCs. The receptors were gathered from a woman in her forties in good health and CMV-seropositive. The CDR3 runs from the conserved cysteine through the conserved F or W. The D gene is left open where the match is weak. For some rows the clone size is stated as once, few or many, or as a class when expanded; others skip it.

d_gene: TRBD2; v_gene: TRBV5-1; abundance: -; j_gene: TRBJ2-1; len: 15; CDR3nt: TGCGCCAGCAGCGGACTAGCGGGGTCCTACAATGAGCAGTTCTTC; CDR3aa: CASSGLAGSYNEQFF
d_gene: -; v_gene: TRBV27; abundance: -; j_gene: TRBJ2-1; len: 13; CDR3nt: TGTGCCAGAGGGACTGCTAAAAACAATGAGCAGTTCTTC; CDR3aa: CARGTAKNNEQFF
d_gene: TRBD1; v_gene: TRBV5-1; abundance: -; j_gene: TRBJ2-1; len: 17; CDR3nt: TGCGCCAGCAGCTTGGTGTTAGCGGGGGACAGGGGGAATGAGCAGTTCTTC; CDR3aa: CASSLVLAGDRGNEQFF
d_gene: -; v_gene: TRBV28; abundance: -; j_gene: TRBJ1-2; len: 13; CDR3nt: TGTGCCAGCAGTGGCGGAGGGCGGAGGGACCCCCCCTTC; CDR3aa: CASSGGGRRDPPF
d_gene: -; v_gene: TRBV10-3; abundance: -; j_gene: TRBJ1-3; len: 14; CDR3nt: TGTGCCATCAAACAGGAACTCTCTGGAAACACCATATATTTT; CDR3aa: CAIKQELSGNTIYF
d_gene: -; v_gene: TRBV6-5; abundance: -; j_gene: TRBJ1-5; len: 11; CDR3nt: TGTGCCACCGGGGTAGGACAGCCCCAGCATTTT; CDR3aa: CATGVGQPQHF
d_gene: -; v_gene: TRBV9; abundance: -; j_gene: TRBJ1-3; len: 15; CDR3nt: TGTGCCAGCAGCACATCAGGGGTATCTGGAAACACCATATATTTT; CDR3aa: CASSTSGVSGNTIYF
d_gene: -; v_gene: TRBV11-3; abundance: few; j_gene: TRBJ1-1; len: 14; CDR3nt: TGTGCCAGCAGCTCTCGGGGGATCGACACTGAAGCTTTCTTT; CDR3aa: CASSSRGIDTEAFF
d_gene: -; v_gene: TRBV7-2; abundance: -; j_gene: TRBJ2-1; len: 13; CDR3nt: TGTGCCAGCAGCTTAGGGCTCTACAATGAGCAGTTCTTC; CDR3aa: CASSLGLYNEQFF
d_gene: TRBD2; v_gene: TRBV14; abundance: once; j_gene: TRBJ2-3; len: 14; CDR3nt: TGTGCCAGCAGCCAAGGACTAGCGGGAGGGGCGCAGTATTTT; CDR3aa: CASSQGLAGGAQYF
d_gene: -; v_gene: TRBV5-1; abundance: -; j_gene: TRBJ1-2; len: 14; CDR3nt: TGCGCCAGCAGCTTGTTACAGCCCAACTATGGCTACACCTTC; CDR3aa: CASSLLQPNYGYTF
d_gene: TRBD2; v_gene: TRBV11-2; abundance: once; j_gene: TRBJ2-1; len: 19; CDR3nt: TGTGCCAGCAGCTTAGGATCTTGGCGGGGGGGACTCTCCTACAATGAGCAGTTCTTC; CDR3aa: CASSLGSWRGGLSYNEQFF
d_gene: TRBD1; v_gene: TRBV5-1; abundance: once; j_gene: TRBJ2-7; len: 14; CDR3nt: TGCGCCAGCAGCCGAGAGGGACAGGCCGTCCAGCAGTACTTC; CDR3aa: CASSREGQAVQQYF
d_gene: TRBD1; v_gene: TRBV25-1; abundance: few; j_gene: TRBJ1-3; len: 13; CDR3nt: TGTGCCAGCAGCCCAGGGGGAGGAAACACCATATATTTT; CDR3aa: CASSPGGGNTIYF
d_gene: -; v_gene: TRBV6-5; abundance: -; j_gene: TRBJ1-1; len: 15; CDR3nt: TGTGCCAGCAGCTCAACCTTTACAGGGTACCCTGAAGCTTTCTTT; CDR3aa: CASSSTFTGYPEAFF
d_gene: TRBD2; v_gene: TRBV30; abundance: -; j_gene: TRBJ2-7; len: 15; CDR3nt: TGTGCCTGGAGTCCCCTTGCTAGCGGGGCCAGAAAGCCGTACTTC; CDR3aa: CAWSPLASGARKPYF
d_gene: TRBD1; v_gene: TRBV28; abundance: -; j_gene: TRBJ2-7; len: 14; CDR3nt: TGTGCCAGCAGTTTAGGGACAGTTTATACCGAGCAGTACTTC; CDR3aa: CASSLGTVYTEQYF
d_gene: TRBD1; v_gene: TRBV19; abundance: -; j_gene: TRBJ2-1; len: 14; CDR3nt: TGTGCCAGTAGTTGGGGGACAGGGGCCAATGAGCAGTTCTTC; CDR3aa: CASSWGTGANEQFF
d_gene: -; v_gene: TRBV7-9; abundance: -; j_gene: TRBJ1-3; len: 16; CDR3nt: TGTGCCAGCAGCTTATCAAGCGGCGCGATAGAGAACACCATATATTTT; CDR3aa: CASSLSSGAIENTIYF
d_gene: TRBD1; v_gene: TRBV10-3; abundance: -; j_gene: TRBJ2-4; len: 13; CDR3nt: TGTGCCGCCGGGGACAGGGACAAAAACATTCAGTACTTC; CDR3aa: CAAGDRDKNIQYF
d_gene: TRBD2; v_gene: TRBV9; abundance: few; j_gene: TRBJ2-1; len: 17; CDR3nt: TGTGCCAGCAGCGTAGGGACTAGCGGGAGCCTAGACAATGAGCAGTTCTTC; CDR3aa: CASSVGTSGSLDNEQFF
d_gene: TRBD1; v_gene: TRBV6-5; abundance: -; j_gene: TRBJ1-2; len: 14; CDR3nt: TGTGCCAGCACTGCACAGGGGAGAGGGTATGGCTACACCTTC; CDR3aa: CASTAQGRGYGYTF
d_gene: -; v_gene: TRBV6-5; abundance: few; j_gene: TRBJ2-7; len: 15; CDR3nt: TGTGCCAGCAGCAAGACTGTGGGGGGCTCCTACGAGCAGTACTTC; CDR3aa: CASSKTVGGSYEQYF